Each of the 31 T cell receptor beta chains below was sequenced from the same sample in a study of T-cell reconstitution after alpha-beta-depleted transplantation in children. Preparation of the TCRbeta library involved a method that used unique molecular identifiers. TCRdb analysed the PCR reads with MiXCR anew, one entry per CDR3 protein. Of just under 550,000 distinct CDR3 sequences in the sample, around 18% were seen once. Sequencing used PBMCs from the stem cell graft donor, obtained from the stem cell graft. The receptor source for this set is a human donor who donated a stem cell graft to a child with acute lymphoblastic leukemia.

In this sample, this clonotype turned up a few times. J is TRBJ1-5 and V is TRBV12-3 or TRBV12-4; 9 nucleotides align to TRBD1. J was trimmed by 6 bases and V by 5 bases; bases with no gene match: 5. The CDR3 is 14 residues long. This chain's CDR3 is CASSPRDRAQPQHF. The CDR3 DNA follows: TGTGCCAGCAGTCCCCGGGACAGGGCTCAGCCCCAGCATTTT.

The sample holds a few counts of this clonotype. This sequence joins TRBV6-1 and TRBJ1-4; D possibly corresponds to TRBD1 (5 bases). The CDR3 contains 15 residues. The ends were cut back, 10 bases at V and 0 bases at J, with 15 bases in the middle. Germline CDR1 and CDR2: MNHNS and SASEGT. The CDR3 nucleotides are TGTGCCACCCACCTTTCGGGGGCAACTAATGAAAAACTGTTTTTT. Translating gives CATHLSGATNEKLFF.

The chain links TRBV20-1 to TRBJ1-2; 7 bases line up with TRBD1. J lost 3 bases, V lost 1 base, and 5 bases had no gene match. The CDR3 has 14 amino acids. Germline V gene sequence: CDR1 DFQATT, CDR2 SNEGSKA (reference sequence). The CDR3 sequence is CSARGRTGDYGYTF. The CDR3 DNA sequence: TGCAGTGCTAGAGGACGGACAGGCGACTATGGCTACACCTTC.

J is TRBJ2-7 and V is TRBV10-3; 9 positions match TRBD2. In germline, CDR1 is ENHRY, CDR2 SYGVKD. The CDR3 is 13 amino acids. After removal of 10 bases from V and 5 bases from J, the junction contained 9 bases not matched to a gene. CDR3 in amino acids: CATLMREGNEQYF. The CDR3 DNA follows: TGTGCCACATTAATGCGGGAGGGCAACGAGCAGTACTTC.

This clonotype was counted between two and nine times. The chain has TRBV7-9 and TRBJ2-7, with 12 bases lining up with TRBD2. The CDR3 has 14 residues. V lost 5 bases and J lost 3; bases outside the gene matches: 2. Per the germline V gene, CDR1 is SEHNR and CDR2 is FQNEAQ (reference sequence). CDR3 DNA: TGTGCCAGCAGCGCACTAGCGGGAGGCTACGAGCAGTACTTC. As protein: CASSALAGGYEQYF.

This sequence joins TRBV7-9 and TRBJ2-2; a possible D gene is TRBD2 (6 bases). Per germline, CDR1 SEHNR and CDR2 FQNEAQ (reference sequence). The V gene lost 5 bases and the J gene lost 6 bases, with 19 bases spanning the gap. This CDR3 has 16 residues. The CDR3, as DNA: TGTGCCAGCAGCCCGGCCCGGGACTGGCCATCCGGGGAGCTGTTTTTT. Its protein product is CASSPARDWPSGELFF.

This clonotype was seen only a few times. The chain couples TRBV4-2 to TRBJ2-1, with D possibly being TRBD2 (5 bases). Germline CDR1 reads LGHNA; CDR2 reads YNFKEQ. The CDR3 loop spans 14 amino acids. Deletions cut 3 bases from V and 8 bases from J, with 14 bases between. CDR3 in DNA: TGTGCCAGCAGCCAGGCGTCTCTAGCTGATGAGCAGTTCTTC. Translating gives CASSQASLADEQFF.

This clonotype was detected only a few times. V usage is TRBV7-8 and J usage is TRBJ2-1; a weak D match, TRBD2 (6 bases). The CDR3 spans 16 residues. The germline gives CDR1 SGHVS, CDR2 FQNEAQ. Trimming shortened V by 5 bases and J by 3 bases, and 17 bases separated the two germline ends. CDR3 protein: CASSGRAGPFYNEQFF. For the CDR3, the DNA is TGTGCCAGCAGCGGTCGCGCGGGACCGTTCTACAATGAGCAGTTCTTC.

This chain uses TRBV7-3 with TRBJ2-1, with D possibly matching TRBD1 (6 bases). CDR1 is SGHTA and CDR2 is FQGTGA in the germline V gene. V lost 2 bases to trimming and J lost 6 bases, with 11 bases between them. There are 14 residues in the CDR3. CDR3: CASSLGQTANEQFF. DNA of the CDR3: TGTGCCAGCAGCTTAGGACAGACAGCCAATGAGCAGTTCTTC.

This clonotype turned up a few times. The J gene is TRBJ2-7, the V gene TRBV20-1; 9 bases agree with TRBD2. Per germline, CDR1 DFQATT and CDR2 SNEGSKA (reference sequence). Trimming at V came to 6 bases and at J to 2 bases, leaving 14 bases not matched to a gene. This CDR3 spans 16 amino acids. The CDR3, as DNA: TGCAGTGCCCCTGGCCCCTTAGCGGGAGATACCTACGAGCAGTACTTC. Its protein is CSAPGPLAGDTYEQYF.

In this sample, this clonotype turned up a few times. This chain joins TRBV12-3 or TRBV12-4 and TRBJ1-3; D uncertain. The CDR3 is made up of 15 amino acids. The V end was cut by 2 bases, the J end by 2 bases, with 10 bases between. CDR3 residues: CASSLYRVTGNTIYF. The CDR3 bases are TGTGCCAGCAGTTTATATCGGGTAACTGGAAACACCATATATTTT.

This chain joins TRBV6-1 and TRBJ2-7; 9 bases agree with TRBD1. V trimming: 5 bases; J trimming: 6 bases; junction bases outside the gene matches: 11. This CDR3 contains 15 residues. CDR1 is MNHNS and CDR2 is SASEGT in the germline V gene. CDR3 amino acids: CASSPQDRGTGEQYF. As DNA, the CDR3 is TGTGCCAGCAGTCCCCAAGACAGGGGGACGGGCGAGCAGTACTTC.

The V and J genes are TRBV5-1 and TRBJ2-7; 14 bases agree with TRBD2. This CDR3 has 17 amino acids. Germline values: CDR1 SGHRS, CDR2 YFSETQ. The V and J ends lost 4 bases and 0 bases, in that order; junction bases with no gene match: 6. This chain's CDR3 is CASSRGTSGSSSYEQYF. CDR3 sequence (DNA): TGCGCCAGCAGCCGAGGGACTAGCGGGAGCAGCTCCTACGAGCAGTACTTC.

V gene TRBV30 combines with J gene TRBJ1-5; D remains unclear. CDR3 length equals 15 residues. The V gene's germline CDR1 is GTSNPN and CDR2 SVGIG (reference sequence). Trimming took off 3 bases at V and 6 bases at J, with 18 bases between the two ends. In nucleotides, the CDR3 is TGTGCCTGGAGCCGGTCGGAGACGAGCGGTCAGCCCCAGCATTTT. Protein: CAWSRSETSGQPQHF.

The CDR3 sequence is CASTELGASLSTDTQYF. CDR3 in DNA: TGTGCCAGCACCGAGTTGGGGGCGAGCTTAAGCACAGATACGCAGTATTTT. The chain is built from TRBV2 and TRBJ2-3, with D perhaps TRBD1 (6 bases). Germline V CDR1 and CDR2: SNHLY, FYNNEI. The CDR3 spans 17 residues. V gave up 7 bases and J gave up 0 bases, with 20 bases separating them.

The V and J genes are TRBV19 and TRBJ1-4; D might be TRBD1 (5 bases). CDR1 and CDR2 (germline): LNHDA, SQIVND (reference sequence). The V end was cut by 6 bases, the J end by 0 bases, with 14 bases between. This CDR3 is 16 amino acids long. The CDR3 nucleotides read TGTGCCAGTAGATCGACCCCGGGGGCAACTAATGAAAAACTGTTTTTT. Translated, it gives CASRSTPGATNEKLFF. The complete variable domain, with remaining parts taken from reference TRBV19 and TRBJ1-4, reads DGGITQSPKYLFRKEGQNVTLSCEQNLNHDAMYWYRQDPGQGLRLIYYSQIVNDFQKGDIAEGYSVSREKKESFPLTVTSAQKNPTAFYLCASRSTPGATNEKLFFGSGTQLSVL.

The chain recombines TRBV5-1 with TRBJ2-7, with 10 bases that match TRBD2. J lost 4 bases, V lost 0 bases, and 4 bases had no gene match. Germline CDR1 reads SGHRS; CDR2 reads YFSETQ. The CDR3 is 15 amino acids. CDR3 coding DNA: TGCGCCAGCAGCTTGGCCCAGCGGGAGGGTTACGAGCAGTACTTC. Translation gives CASSLAQREGYEQYF. The full variable domain, in which reference TRBV5-1 and TRBJ2-7 provide the parts outside the CDR3, is KAGVTQTPRYLIKTRGQQVTLSCSPISGHRSVSWYQQTPGQGLQFLFEYFSETQRNKGNFPGRFSGRQFSNSRSEMNVSTLELGDSALYLCASSLAQREGYEQYFGPGTRLTVT.

Ten or more counts support this clonotype. The chain combines TRBV29-1 with TRBJ1-1; D uncertain. Germline V gene sequence: CDR1 SQVTM, CDR2 ANQGSEA. Trimming pared 1 base from V and 0 bases from J, leaving 6 bases between. The CDR3 has 13 amino acids. Written as DNA, the CDR3 is TGCAGCGTTGAAGCGAGAATGAACACTGAAGCTTTCTTT. It is translated as CSVEARMNTEAFF.

This clonotype was recorded at least ten times. J is TRBJ2-3 and V is TRBV12-3 or TRBV12-4; a weak D match, TRBD2 (6 bases). This CDR3 spans 14 amino acids. The V end was cut by 6 bases, the J end by 0 bases, with 10 bases between. CDR3 amino acids: CASRTGGSTDTQYF. CDR3 sequence (DNA): TGTGCCAGCAGGACCGGAGGGAGCACAGATACGCAGTATTTT.

V and J are TRBV12-3 or TRBV12-4 and TRBJ2-7; the match to TRBD2 covers 9 bases. The ends lost 3 bases at V and 4 bases at J; junction bases unmatched: 7. The CDR3 runs 15 residues. In DNA, the CDR3 is TGTGCCAGCAGTTTTTCGGCGGGAGGGATGTACGAGCAGTACTTC. Its translation is CASSFSAGGMYEQYF.

This clonotype was seen a handful of times. The chain couples TRBV20-1 to TRBJ1-5; tentatively, D is TRBD1 (6 bases). The CDR3 has 13 residues. CDR1 is DFQATT, CDR2 SNEGSKA, per germline (reference sequence). Trimming cost V 4 bases and J 6 bases, with 13 bases left between them. The CDR3 nucleotides read TGCAGTGCTACGGCAACAGGGAGTCAGCCCCAGCATTTT. Translation gives CSATATGSQPQHF.

The chain employs TRBV5-1 and TRBJ2-3; D unresolved. V lost 5 bases and J 2 bases, leaving 12 bases between the germline ends. CDR1 SGHRS and CDR2 YFSETQ come from the germline V gene. The CDR3 spans 14 residues. The DNA for the CDR3 is TGCGCCAGCAGTCGGAACCCAGTCACAGATACGCAGTATTTT. Translated, it gives CASSRNPVTDTQYF.

V gene TRBV9 combines with J gene TRBJ1-2; 8 nucleotides line up with TRBD1. Germline V gene data show CDR1 as SGDLS and CDR2 as YYNGEE. CDR3 length equals 14 residues. V gave up 4 bases and J gave up 4 bases; unmatched junction bases: 6. CDR3 in amino acids: CASSPQQGVYGYTF. The CDR3 DNA is TGTGCCAGCAGCCCCCAACAGGGGGTCTATGGCTACACCTTC.

The chain is built from TRBV5-1 and TRBJ2-7, with D perhaps TRBD1 (7 bases). The germline CDR1 and CDR2 sequences are SGHRS and YFSETQ. V lost 0 bases, J lost 3 bases, and 16 bases lay in between. CDR3 size: 16 residues. The CDR3 protein is CASSLARQGGFYEQYF. Here the CDR3 DNA reads TGCGCCAGCAGCTTGGCTCGGCAGGGGGGTTTCTACGAGCAGTACTTC.

This clonotype was detected ten times or more. V usage is TRBV5-1 and J usage is TRBJ2-1; the match to TRBD2 covers 12 bases. Germline assignment: CDR1 SGHRS and CDR2 YFSETQ. J was trimmed by 4 bases and V by 4 bases; bases with no gene match: 3. The CDR3 is 15 residues long. As DNA, the CDR3 is TGCGCCAGCAGCCCTACTAGCGGGGGGTACAATGAGCAGTTCTTC. Amino acid sequence: CASSPTSGGYNEQFF.

This clonotype was counted between two and nine times. The V gene is TRBV24-1, the J gene TRBJ1-4, with TRBD1 as a possible D gene (6 bases). Trimming left V 0 bases short and J 2 bases short, with 9 bases between. The V gene's germline CDR1 is KGHDR and CDR2 SFDVKD. The CDR3 length is 16 residues. CDR3 nucleotides: TGTGCCACCAGTGATTTGGCCGGACAGACTAATGAAAAACTGTTTTTT. Translated: CATSDLAGQTNEKLFF.

This chain connects TRBV20-1 to TRBJ2-6, with 7 positions matching TRBD2. The CDR3 is 17 amino acids. After removal of 5 bases from V and 0 bases from J, the junction contained 10 bases not matched to a gene. CDR1 is DFQATT, CDR2 SNEGSKA, per germline (reference sequence). DNA of the CDR3: TGCAGTGCTCCATCGGGGGGTATCTACTCTGGGGCCAACGTCCTGACTTTC. This encodes CSAPSGGIYSGANVLTF.

This clonotype turned up a few times. The chain combines TRBV20-1 with TRBJ2-7; the D gene is possibly TRBD2 (6 bases). The CDR3 contains 15 residues. Looked up from germline, CDR1 is DFQATT and CDR2 is SNEGSKA (reference sequence). The germline V and J ends were trimmed by 1 base and 5 bases, with 18 bases remaining between them. CDR3 amino acids: CSARAPGGPPDEQYF. DNA for the CDR3: TGCAGTGCTAGAGCCCCCGGGGGTCCCCCTGACGAGCAGTACTTC.

A few counts support this clonotype. The chain links TRBV25-1 to TRBJ2-7; no definite D call. Trimming took off 1 base at V and 6 bases at J, with 10 bases between the two ends. The CDR3 is made up of 13 amino acids. Germline V gene sequence: CDR1 MGHDK, CDR2 SYGVNS. CDR3 in amino acids: CASSESRPAEQYF. Here the CDR3 DNA reads TGTGCCAGCAGTGAATCTCGACCAGCCGAGCAGTACTTC.

The chain combines TRBV12-3 or TRBV12-4 with TRBJ2-5, with a possible D match to TRBD2 (6 bases). V was shortened by 1 base and J by 0 bases, with 15 bases between the two germline ends. CDR3 length equals 17 residues. This CDR3 reads CASSLVGEASDQETQYF. The CDR3 DNA follows: TGTGCCAGCAGTTTAGTCGGCGAGGCTAGCGACCAAGAGACCCAGTACTTC.

The chain links TRBV4-1 to TRBJ1-1; D gene ambiguous. V lost 2 bases to trimming and J lost 7 bases, with 8 bases between them. Germline V gene sequence: CDR1 MGHRA, CDR2 YSYEKL. The CDR3 spans 12 residues. CDR3 sequence (DNA): TGCGCCAGCAGCCAAATTACTAATGAAGCTTTCTTT. Amino acid sequence: CASSQITNEAFF.